The present TCR beta chain was sequenced within a study of Graves' ophthalmopathy and Graves' hyperthyroidism. Amplification of the TCR beta CDR3 regions used RNA transcripts (as template). Investigators did first-round RT-PCR with HTBI primers, then second-round multiplex PCR. TCRdb re-called the multiplex PCR reads through MiXCR, storing one row per CDR3 protein. The sample contains more than 1,000,000 distinct CDR3 sequences, 35% to 40% of which appear only once. Trimming at V came to 5 bases and at J to 8 bases, leaving 12 bases not matched to a gene. The CDR3 length is 15 residues. Germline assignment: CDR1 MNHEY and CDR2 SVGAGI.

The chain links TRBV6-5 to TRBJ1-2; 9 bases align to TRBD1. Sequenced: peripheral blood or thyroid tissue (not recorded which). This receptor was obtained from an adult man with Graves' hyperthyroidism. CDR3 bases: TGTGCCAGCAGTCAAGGGACAGGGAAAAGAGGAGGCTACACCTTC. It specifies CASSQGTGKRGGYTF.